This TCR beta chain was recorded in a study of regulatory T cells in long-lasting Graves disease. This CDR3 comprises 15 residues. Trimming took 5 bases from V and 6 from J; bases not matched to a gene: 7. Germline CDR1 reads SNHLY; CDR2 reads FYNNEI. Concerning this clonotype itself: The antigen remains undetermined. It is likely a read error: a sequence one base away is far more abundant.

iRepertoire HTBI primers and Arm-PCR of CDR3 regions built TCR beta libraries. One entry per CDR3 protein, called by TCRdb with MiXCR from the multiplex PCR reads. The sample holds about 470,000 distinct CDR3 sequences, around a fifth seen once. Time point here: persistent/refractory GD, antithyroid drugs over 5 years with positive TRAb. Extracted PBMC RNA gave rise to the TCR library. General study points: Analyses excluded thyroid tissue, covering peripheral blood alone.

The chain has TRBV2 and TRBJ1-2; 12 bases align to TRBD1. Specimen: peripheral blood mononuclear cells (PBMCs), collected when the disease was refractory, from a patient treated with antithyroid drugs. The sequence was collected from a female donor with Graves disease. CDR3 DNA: TGTGCCAGCAGTTTAGGGACAGGGGGCGCTAATGGCTACACCTTC. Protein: CASSLGTGGANGYTF. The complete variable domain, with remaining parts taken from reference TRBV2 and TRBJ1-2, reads EPEVTQTPSHQVTQMGQEVILRCVPISNHLYFYWYRQILGQKVEFLVSFYNNEISEKSEIFDDQFSVERPDGSNFTLKIRSTKLEDSAMYFCASSLGTGGANGYTFGSGTRLTVV.